The 5 T cell receptor beta chains below come from one sample, sequenced in a study of shared clonotypes between healthy human individuals. Repertoires were generated with immunoSEQ multiplex PCR, while TCRdb's copy carries only in-frame clones and drops some. Of approximately 2.4 million clones in the sample, 90% to 97% are singletons; the top ten hold roughly 0.13%. The sample taken for sequencing was naive CD4+ T cells sorted from blood. As for subset: CD45RA+ positively selected. The receptor source for this set is a man aged 18 to 30 in good health.

V and J are TRBV19 and TRBJ2-7; unclear D gene. Per the germline V gene, CDR1 is LNHDA and CDR2 is SQIVND (reference sequence). V lost 1 base and J 2 bases, leaving 18 bases between the germline ends. The length of the CDR3 is 17 residues. CDR3 in DNA: TGTGCCAGTAGTATAGTAGGACCGAGCTCTGGACCCTACGAGCAGTACTTC. Protein: CASSIVGPSSGPYEQYF. Drawing the rest from reference TRBV19 and TRBJ2-7, the complete variable domain is DGGITQSPKYLFRKEGQNVTLSCEQNLNHDAMYWYRQDPGQGLRLIYYSQIVNDFQKGDIAEGYSVSREKKESFPLTVTSAQKNPTAFYLCASSIVGPSSGPYEQYFGPGTRLTVT.

The V and J genes are TRBV29-1 and TRBJ2-7, with TRBD1 as a possible D gene (6 bases). The CDR3 totals 13 residues. In germline, CDR1 is SQVTM, CDR2 ANQGSEA. V was trimmed by 5 bases and J by 3 bases, leaving 14 bases between them. The CDR3 DNA is TGCAGCGTTAAACAGGGAAATCTCTACGAGCAGTACTTC. Translated, it gives CSVKQGNLYEQYF.

Note on this clone: This sample includes further DNA sequences coding for the same CDR3. The chain combines TRBV30 with TRBJ2-7; D is undetermined. Germline lookup yields CDR1 GTSNPN and CDR2 SVGIG (reference sequence). CDR3 length: 12 residues. V lost 2 bases, J lost 6 bases, and 11 bases lay in between. CDR3 residues: CAWSPQVGEQYF. The CDR3 DNA is TGTGCCTGGAGTCCCCAAGTGGGCGAGCAGTACTTC.

The chain uses TRBV11-1 and TRBJ1-1, with D hard to call. V was shortened by 6 bases and J by 5 bases, with 13 bases between the two germline ends. CDR1 SGHAT and CDR2 FQDESV come from the germline V gene (reference sequence). This CDR3 has 13 residues. CDR3 in DNA: TGTGCCAGCAGTTTGGGGTTGTGGACTGAAGCTTTCTTT. This sequence encodes CASSLGLWTEAFF.

This sequence joins TRBV4-3 and TRBJ2-2; 7 nucleotides align to TRBD2. Germline V gene sequence: CDR1 LGHNA, CDR2 YSLEER. Trimming at V came to 2 bases and at J to 1 base, leaving 7 bases not matched to a gene. The CDR3 loop spans 17 amino acids. In DNA, the CDR3 is TGCGCCAGCAGCCAAAACTATCCGGGGGGGAACACCGGGGAGCTGTTTTTT. Its protein is CASSQNYPGGNTGELFF.